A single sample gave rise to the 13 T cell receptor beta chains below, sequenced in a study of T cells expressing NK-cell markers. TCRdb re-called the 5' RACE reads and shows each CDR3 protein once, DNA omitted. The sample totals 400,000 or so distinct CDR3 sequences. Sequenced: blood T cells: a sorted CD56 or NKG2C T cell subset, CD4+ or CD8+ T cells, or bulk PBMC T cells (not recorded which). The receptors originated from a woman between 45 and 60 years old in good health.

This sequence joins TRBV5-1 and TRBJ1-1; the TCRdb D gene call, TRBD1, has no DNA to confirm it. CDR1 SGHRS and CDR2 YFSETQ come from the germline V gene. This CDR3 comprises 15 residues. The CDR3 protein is CASSLEGGRRTEAFF.

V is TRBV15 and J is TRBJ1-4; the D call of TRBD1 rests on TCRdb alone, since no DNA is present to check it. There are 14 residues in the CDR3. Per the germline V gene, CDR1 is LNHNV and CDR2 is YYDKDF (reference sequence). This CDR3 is CATSDTRGLEKLFF.

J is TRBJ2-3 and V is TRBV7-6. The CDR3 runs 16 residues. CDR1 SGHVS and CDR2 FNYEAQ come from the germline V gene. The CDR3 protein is CASSLRLTISTDTQYF.

Here the CDR3 reads CASSLPGPQYF. The chain links TRBV12-3 or TRBV12-4 to TRBJ2-3. The CDR3 is 11 residues long.

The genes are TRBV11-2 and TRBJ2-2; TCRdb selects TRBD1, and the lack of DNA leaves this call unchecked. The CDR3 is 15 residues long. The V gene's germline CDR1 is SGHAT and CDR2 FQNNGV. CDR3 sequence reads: CASSRTGLNTGELFF. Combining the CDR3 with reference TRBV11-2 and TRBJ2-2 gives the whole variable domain EAGVAQSPRYKIIEKRQSVAFWCNPISGHATLYWYQQILGQGPKLLIQFQNNGVVDDSQLPKDRFSAERLKGVDSTLKIQPAKLEDSAVYLCASSRTGLNTGELFFGEGSRLTVL.

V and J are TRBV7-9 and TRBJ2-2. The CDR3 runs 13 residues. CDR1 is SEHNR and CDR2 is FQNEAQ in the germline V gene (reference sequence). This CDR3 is CASSPTQAGELFF.

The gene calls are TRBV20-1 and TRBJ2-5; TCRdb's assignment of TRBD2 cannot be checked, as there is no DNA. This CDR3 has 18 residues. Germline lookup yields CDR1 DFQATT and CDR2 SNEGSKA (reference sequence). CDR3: CSAPRLGLAGGPRETQYF.

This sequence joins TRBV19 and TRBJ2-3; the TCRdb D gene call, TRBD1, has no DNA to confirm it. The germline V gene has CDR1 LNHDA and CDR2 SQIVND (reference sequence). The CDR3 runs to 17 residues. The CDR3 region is CASSPTARRAPTDTQYF.

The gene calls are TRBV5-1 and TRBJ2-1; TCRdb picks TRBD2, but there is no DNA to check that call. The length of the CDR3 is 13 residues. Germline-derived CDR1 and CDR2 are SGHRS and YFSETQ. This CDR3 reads CASSLEWGPEQFF.

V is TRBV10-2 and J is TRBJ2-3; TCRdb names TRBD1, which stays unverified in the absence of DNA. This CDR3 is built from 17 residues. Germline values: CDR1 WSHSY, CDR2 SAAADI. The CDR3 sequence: CASSEPDRAPSTDTQYF.

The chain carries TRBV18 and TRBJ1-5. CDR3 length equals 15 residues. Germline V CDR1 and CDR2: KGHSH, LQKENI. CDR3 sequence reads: CASSPSQNSNQPQHF.

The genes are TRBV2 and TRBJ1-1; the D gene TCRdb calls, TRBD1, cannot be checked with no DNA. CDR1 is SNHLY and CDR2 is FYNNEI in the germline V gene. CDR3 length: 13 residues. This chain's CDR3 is CAAQTGGNTEAFF.

CDR3 loop: CAISARLTGVQETQYF. The genes are TRBV10-3 and TRBJ2-5; TCRdb selects TRBD2, and the lack of DNA leaves this call unchecked. CDR1 and CDR2 (germline): ENHRY, SYGVKD. This CDR3 comprises 16 residues.